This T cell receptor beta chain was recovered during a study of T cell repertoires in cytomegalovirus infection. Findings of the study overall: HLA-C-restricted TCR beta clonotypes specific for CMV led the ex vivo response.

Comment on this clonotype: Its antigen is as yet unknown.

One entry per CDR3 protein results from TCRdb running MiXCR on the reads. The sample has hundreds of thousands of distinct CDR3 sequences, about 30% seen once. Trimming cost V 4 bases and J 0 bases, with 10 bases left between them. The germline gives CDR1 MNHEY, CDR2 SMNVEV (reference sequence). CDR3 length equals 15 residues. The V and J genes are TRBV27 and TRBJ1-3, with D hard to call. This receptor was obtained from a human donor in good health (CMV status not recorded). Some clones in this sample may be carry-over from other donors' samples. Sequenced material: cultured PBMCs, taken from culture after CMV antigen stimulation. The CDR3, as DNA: TGTGCCAGCAGTTCCCGTTGGAGCTCTGGAAACACCATATATTTT. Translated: CASSSRWSSGNTIYF.